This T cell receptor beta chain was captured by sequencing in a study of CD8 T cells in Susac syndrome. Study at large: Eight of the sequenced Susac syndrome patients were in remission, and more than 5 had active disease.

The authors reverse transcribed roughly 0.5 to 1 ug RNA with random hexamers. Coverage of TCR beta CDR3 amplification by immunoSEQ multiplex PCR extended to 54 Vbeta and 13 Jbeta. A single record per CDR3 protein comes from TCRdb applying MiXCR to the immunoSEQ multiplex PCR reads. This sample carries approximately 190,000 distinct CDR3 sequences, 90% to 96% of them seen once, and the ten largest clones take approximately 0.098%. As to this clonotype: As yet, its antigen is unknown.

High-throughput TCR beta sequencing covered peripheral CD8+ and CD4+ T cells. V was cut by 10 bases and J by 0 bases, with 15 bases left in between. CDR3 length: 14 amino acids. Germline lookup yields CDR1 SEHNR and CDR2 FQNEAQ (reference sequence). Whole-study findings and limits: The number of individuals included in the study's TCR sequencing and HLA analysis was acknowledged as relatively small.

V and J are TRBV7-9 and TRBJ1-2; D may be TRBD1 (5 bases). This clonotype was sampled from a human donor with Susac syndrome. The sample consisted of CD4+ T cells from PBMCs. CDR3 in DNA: TGTGCCACTCTAGGGGCCGCGGCTAACTATGGCTACACCTTC. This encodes CATLGAAANYGYTF.